These 17 T cell receptor beta chains were sequenced from one sample in a study of response to subunit inactivated influenza vaccine. TCRdb reprocessed the RT-PCR reads via MiXCR and lists one record per CDR3 protein. The sample lists 500,000 to 600,000 distinct CDR3 sequences, around 11% seen once, with 8% to 13% in the top ten. The data also belong to a second study, concerning T cells expressing NK-cell markers. That publication notes: For TCR beta, cDNA was produced by 5'RACE template switching with UMIs.

The sample here was PBMCs from blood, taken on the day of vaccination. The receptors stem from a man aged 45-65 years who received an inactivated influenza vaccine.

The genes are TRBV5-1 and TRBJ2-5, with TRBD2 matching over 12 bases. The J segment lost 2 bases and the V segment lost 0 bases, leaving 2 bases of the junction unmatched. Germline lookup yields CDR1 SGHRS and CDR2 YFSETQ. The CDR3 extends over 16 amino acids. Here the CDR3 DNA reads TGCGCCAGCAGCTTGGCCGGGACTAGCGGGCAAGAGACCCAGTACTTC. Translated: CASSLAGTSGQETQYF.

In its sample, this clonotype was seen a few times. The CDR3 protein is CASRDDRGRLSGEQYF. Written as DNA, the CDR3 is TGTGCCAGCAGGGACGACAGGGGGCGTTTGTCGGGTGAGCAGTACTTC. The chain combines TRBV2 with TRBJ2-7, with 10 bases fitting TRBD1. Per the germline V gene, CDR1 is SNHLY and CDR2 is FYNNEI. The CDR3 totals 16 residues. The V and J ends lost 6 bases and 7 bases, in that order; junction bases with no gene match: 15.

This clonotype was counted between two and nine times. The chain has TRBV19 and TRBJ2-7; 10 bases are a match to TRBD2. Losses at the gene ends were 8 bases for V and 4 bases for J; bases not matched to a gene: 8. The CDR3 extends over 14 amino acids. Germline CDR1 and CDR2: LNHDA and SQIVND (reference sequence). CDR3 DNA sequence: TGTGCCAGTGCGCCCGGGACTAGCGTTTACGAGCAGTACTTC. It encodes CASAPGTSVYEQYF.

The chain uses TRBV6-1 and TRBJ2-7; D is uncertain. Germline assignment: CDR1 MNHNS and CDR2 SASEGT. V was pared by 7 bases and J by 2 bases, with 12 bases between. The CDR3 is 13 residues long. CDR3 residues: CASMNSPPYEQYF. CDR3 DNA sequence: TGTGCCAGCATGAACAGTCCACCCTACGAGCAGTACTTC.

The chain uses TRBV12-2 and TRBJ2-3; TRBD1 was called by the table and not checked on the DNA. TRBV12-2 is shown as a pseudogene. The CDR3 is 17 amino acids. The DNA for the CDR3 is TGTGCAAGTCGCCCCCCATGGGTGCGGGGGAGCACAGATACGCAGTATTTT. Protein product: CASRPPWVRGSTDTQYF.

The table lists this clonotype with a few counts. The chain joins TRBV5-1 to TRBJ2-2; 7 bases match TRBD1. Germline CDR1 and CDR2: SGHRS and YFSETQ. The CDR3 sequence is 17 residues long. The V gene end was trimmed by 0 bases and the J gene end by 0 bases; junction bases not matched to a gene: 5. The DNA for the CDR3 is TGCGCCAGCAGCTTGGGACAGGGCTTCACGAACACCGGGGAGCTGTTTTTT. Amino acids: CASSLGQGFTNTGELFF.

This clonotype was picked up a small number of times. This sequence joins TRBV7-2 and TRBJ2-3; D is unclear. V was pared by 4 bases and J by 0 bases, with 8 bases between. The CDR3 covers 14 residues. Germline loops: CDR1 SGHTA, CDR2 FQGNSA. The CDR3 sequence is CASSSFPSTDTQYF. The CDR3 DNA is TGTGCCAGCAGCTCGTTTCCTAGCACAGATACGCAGTATTTT.

This clonotype was found a few times. The CDR3 nucleotides read TGTGCCAGCGGACGTGGGGGAGGCCTAAATGAAAAACTGTTTTTT. It specifies CASGRGGGLNEKLFF. This chain connects TRBV6-1 to TRBJ1-4; maybe TRBD1 (5 bases). CDR3 length equals 15 residues. The V and J ends lost 8 bases and 5 bases respectively, with 18 bases between them. Per germline, CDR1 MNHNS and CDR2 SASEGT.

There are many counts of this clonotype. The gene calls are TRBV5-1 and TRBJ1-2; D uncertain. Germline V gives CDR1 SGHRS, CDR2 YFSETQ. Trimming pared 0 bases from V and 7 bases from J, leaving 10 bases between. The CDR3 runs to 13 residues. CDR3 loop: CASSLELGSGYTF. The CDR3 nucleotides read TGCGCCAGCAGCTTGGAACTCGGTTCTGGCTACACCTTC. Full variable domain (rest looked up from reference TRBV5-1 and TRBJ1-2): KAGVTQTPRYLIKTRGQQVTLSCSPISGHRSVSWYQQTPGQGLQFLFEYFSETQRNKGNFPGRFSGRQFSNSRSEMNVSTLELGDSALYLCASSLELGSGYTFGSGTRLTVV.

This clonotype has ten or more counts. The chain carries TRBV15 and TRBJ1-5, with D uncertain. Per germline, CDR1 LNHNV and CDR2 YYDKDF (reference sequence). V was pared by 0 bases and J by 6 bases, with 6 bases between. CDR3 length: 13 residues. Written as DNA, the CDR3 is TGTGCCACCAGCAGAGATCGGGCTCAGCCCCAGCATTTT. Amino acids: CATSRDRAQPQHF. The full variable domain, its missing parts supplied by reference TRBV15 and TRBJ1-5, is DAMVIQNPRYQVTQFGKPVTLSCSQTLNHNVMYWYQQKSSQAPKLLFHYYDKDFNNEADTPDNFQSRRPNTSFCFLDIRSPGLGDTAMYLCATSRDRAQPQHFGDGTRLSIL.

This clonotype was detected only a few times. The V call is TRBV4-3, the J call TRBJ2-3; 8 bases fit TRBD2. V dropped 4 bases and J dropped 7; count of bases not matched to a gene: 4. In germline, CDR1 is LGHNA, CDR2 YSLEER. The CDR3 consists of 13 residues. CDR3 nucleotides: TGCGCCAGCAGCCTTAGACTAGCGTATACGCAGTATTTT. It encodes CASSLRLAYTQYF.

This clonotype was detected ten times or more. The gene calls are TRBV28 and TRBJ1-6; D gene ambiguous. V was trimmed by 6 bases and J by 4 bases, leaving 4 bases between them. The V gene's germline CDR1 is MDHEN and CDR2 SYDVKM. The CDR3 runs 12 residues. CDR3: CASREYNSPLHF. For the CDR3, the DNA is TGTGCCAGCAGGGAATATAATTCACCCCTCCACTTT.

With respect to this clonotype: A much larger clonotype is one base distant, so this may be a read error. This chain joins TRBV3-1 and TRBJ2-1, with TRBD2 matching over 12 bases. This CDR3 spans 15 amino acids. Per the germline V gene, CDR1 is LGHDT and CDR2 is YNNKEL (reference sequence). Here the CDR3 DNA reads TGTGCCTGCAGCCTAACTAGCGGGAGGTTTAATGAGCAGTTCTTC. This gives the protein CACSLTSGRFNEQFF.

This clonotype was counted a few times. Its ends do not fully match the called genes, so a read error is possible. The chain joins TRBV7-9 to TRBJ2-1; TRBD2 agrees at 9 bases. In germline, CDR1 is SEHNR, CDR2 FQNEAQ (reference sequence). The CDR3 is 16 amino acids. The DNA for the CDR3 is TGTGCCAGCAGCGTAGCTACTAGCGGGTCCTTCAATGAGCAGTTCTTC. Its translation: CASSVATSGSFNEQFF.

The genes are TRBV7-2 and TRBJ2-2, with 10 bases aligning to TRBD2. The CDR3 is 15 amino acids. V was pared by 5 bases and J by 8 bases, with 8 bases of the junction left unmatched. Germline V gene sequence: CDR1 SGHTA, CDR2 FQGNSA. CDR3 coding DNA: TGTGCCAGCAGCGCAGCGGGGGGGGTAGCTGGGGAGCTGTTTTTT. This translates into CASSAAGGVAGELFF.

This clonotype was counted between two and nine times. V is TRBV2 and J is TRBJ2-3; no clear D gene. The V gene's germline CDR1 is SNHLY and CDR2 FYNNEI. The V end lost 11 bases, the J end lost 2 bases, and 5 bases lay between the germline ends. The CDR3 is 10 amino acids. DNA for the CDR3: TGTGCCGGTGCCACAGATACGCAGTATTTT. The encoded protein is CAGATDTQYF.

There are a few counts of this clonotype. The chain recombines TRBV5-1 with TRBJ2-5, with 7 bases matching TRBD2. The CDR3 contains 16 residues. Germline loops: CDR1 SGHRS, CDR2 YFSETQ. After removal of 3 bases from V and 5 bases from J, the junction contained 13 bases not matched to a gene. The CDR3: CASSSAGGTTGETQYF. DNA for the CDR3: TGCGCCAGCAGCTCGGCAGGCGGGACTACCGGCGAGACCCAGTACTTC.